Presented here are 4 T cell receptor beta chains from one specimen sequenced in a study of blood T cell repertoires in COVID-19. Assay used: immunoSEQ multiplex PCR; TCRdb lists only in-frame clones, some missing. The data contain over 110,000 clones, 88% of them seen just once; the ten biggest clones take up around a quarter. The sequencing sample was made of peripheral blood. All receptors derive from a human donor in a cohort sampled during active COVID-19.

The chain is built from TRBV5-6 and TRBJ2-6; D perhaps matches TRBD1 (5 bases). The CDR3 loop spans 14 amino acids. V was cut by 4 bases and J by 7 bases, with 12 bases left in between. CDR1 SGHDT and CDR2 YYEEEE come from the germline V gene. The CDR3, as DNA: TGTGCCAGCAGCCTCCAGGGAATCGCCAACGTCCTGACTTTC. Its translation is CASSLQGIANVLTF.

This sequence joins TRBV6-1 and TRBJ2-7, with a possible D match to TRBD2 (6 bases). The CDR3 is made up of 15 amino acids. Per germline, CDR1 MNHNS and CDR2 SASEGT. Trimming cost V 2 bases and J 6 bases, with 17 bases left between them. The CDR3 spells CASSEWGLGGIEQYF. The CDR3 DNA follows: TGTGCCAGCAGTGAATGGGGCCTAGGCGGGATCGAGCAGTACTTC.

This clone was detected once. The CDR3 here is CASSQERSGVADTQYF. In DNA, the CDR3 is TGTGCCAGCAGCCAAGAGCGTAGCGGGGTGGCAGATACGCAGTATTTT. The chain is built from TRBV3-1 (or the pseudogene TRBV3-2) and TRBJ2-3; 8 nucleotides agree with TRBD2. Germline trimming cut 0 bases from V and 4 bases from J; bases unmatched to any gene: 6. This CDR3 spans 16 amino acids. The germline V gene encodes CDR1 LGHDT and CDR2 YNNKEL (reference sequence).

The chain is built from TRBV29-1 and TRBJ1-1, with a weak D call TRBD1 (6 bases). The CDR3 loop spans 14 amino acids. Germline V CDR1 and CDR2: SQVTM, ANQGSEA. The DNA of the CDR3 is TGCAGTGCTTGTTCCGACAGGTCCCTAGAGGCGGCTTTCTTT. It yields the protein CSACSDRSLEAAFF.